This T cell receptor beta chain appears in the sequencing data of a study of T-cell memory formation after mild COVID-19 (dated by TCRdb to the early 2020s). Looking at the study overall: Most TCR sequence clusters were specific to one of the two donors. T-cell clones expanding and contracting after mild COVID-19 in two donors were tracked by longitudinal TCRalpha and TCRbeta repertoire sequencing. Two young, previously healthy adult volunteers made up the cohort, one male and one female. Overall study results and their limits: Clones contracting from day 15 to 85 had balanced CD4/CD8 phenotypes, while a second wave expanding from day 15 to 37 was biased towards CD4+. Only two mild cases were covered in the study, and larger cohorts including severe cases with pre-infection samples were considered necessary. SARS-CoV-2 specificity was not confirmed for the second-wave clones peaking on day 37. Some responding clones were detected in pre-infection memory, which suggested that pre-existing cross-reactive memory T cells had joined the SARS-CoV-2 response. Contracting CD4+ clones were located mainly in the CM and EM memory subsets, whereas CD8+ clones were found to be enriched in EMRA.

V loses 5 bases of germline sequence and J loses 3 bases, and the interval between the two ends is 16 bases. Including cysteine and phenylalanine, the CDR3 has 15 amino acids. Only the CDR3 region is kept as DNA, spanning 45 bases read in frame from base 1. PBMCs were isolated by Ficoll-Paque density gradient centrifugation. Sequencing was carried out with an Illumina NovaSeq 6000. TCRalpha and TCRbeta cDNA libraries were built by 5'RACE with constant-segment primers, adding sample barcodes and unique molecular identifiers. RNA was extracted from every sample with Trizol reagent. The libraries were amplified in two PCR steps, and the second step added a second sample barcode and Illumina TruSeq adapters. Libraries were sequenced on an Illumina NovaSeq with 2 x 150 bp paired-end reads. In the source study's methods: Demultiplexing of reads and collapsing into UMI-guided consensus sequences were performed with migec v1.2.7. Using mixcr v2.1.11, UMI consensuses were aligned to TRA and TRB V and J templates and then assembled into clonotypes. A clonotype was counted as expanded or contracted only when both edgeR and NoisET called the clonotype significant, with the noise models trained on biological replicates. edgeR calls used a false discovery rate-adjusted p below 0.01 and a log2 fold-change threshold of 1. As an exploratory analysis of dynamics, max-normalized trajectories of the 1000 most abundant clonotypes were examined by PCA with hierarchical clustering. The CD4 or CD8 phenotype of responding clones was assigned using the separately sequenced CD4+ and CD8+ repertoires. The public reads were reanalyzed by TCRdb: fastp trimming at Q25, MiXCR alignment, in-frame beta chains only. Rows are unified per CDR3 protein, each entry keeping the most common DNA and genes. These V and J calls originate from TCRdb's pipeline instead of the authors' own analysis. This sample holds 400,000 or so distinct CDR3 sequences; 20% to 25% were observed only once. The ten largest clonotypes hold approximately 12% of the sample.

Regarding this clonotype: It lacks a known antigen. The sample holds no much larger clone one base away, and base qualities are not on file.

The sequencing sample was made of PBMCs or a T cell subset sorted from them (not recorded which). The origin of this receptor is an adult woman who had mild COVID-19 (a few samples of this study predate the infection). The sample titles of this study are shuffled in the database, so cell type and time point are left out; the donor was told from shared clones. The rearranged chain carries TRBV12-3 or TRBV12-4 and TRBJ1-2; the D segment cannot be called with confidence. The CDR3 reads as follows: CASSQSSGNYYGYTF. The DNA reads as follows: TGTGCCAGCAGTCAATCGTCGGGCAATTACTATGGCTACACCTTC.